These 29 T cell receptor beta chains originate from one sample sequenced in a study of blood T cells in healthy people across ages. The second PCR ran roughly 6 to 11 cycles with a sample-barcoded 5' primer and J-beta primers. One entry per CDR3 protein, called by TCRdb with MiXCR from the 5' RACE reads. The repertoire includes 1.2 million to 1.5 million distinct CDR3 sequences, around 59% of them detected once, and roughly 7% sits in the top ten. The sequenced material came from blood. Source of these receptors: a man between 18 and 29 years old in good health.

The chain combines TRBV4-1 with TRBJ2-7; perhaps D is TRBD1 or TRBD2 (5 bases each). The better agreement between TRBJ2-5 and the DNA end casts doubt on the J call. Germline assignment: CDR1 MGHRA and CDR2 YSYEKL. This CDR3 contains 16 residues. CDR3 residues: CASSQGSMGVRETQYF. The CDR3 DNA sequence: TGCGCCAGCAGCCAGGGGAGCATGGGGGTGAGAGAGACCCAGTACTTC.

The chain links TRBV6-2 or TRBV6-3 to TRBJ2-3; D perhaps matches TRBD2 (6 bases). V was trimmed by 6 bases and J by 5 bases, leaving 18 bases between them. From germline, CDR1 is MNHEY and CDR2 SVGEGT. The CDR3 covers 15 residues. This CDR3 reads CASSLGLKSGDTQYF. The DNA of the CDR3 is TGTGCCAGCAGCCTGGGACTCAAATCCGGAGATACGCAGTATTTT.

The CDR3 loop is CASSDGRAVGRGYTF. The CDR3 nucleotides read TGCGCCAGCAGTGATGGCAGGGCCGTGGGGAGAGGCTACACCTTC. The chain carries TRBV10-1 and TRBJ1-2, with D perhaps matching TRBD1 (5 bases). Trimming stripped 3 bases from V and 8 bases from J, with 19 bases between. This CDR3 comprises 15 residues. The germline gives CDR1 WNHNN, CDR2 SYGVQD (reference sequence).

The chain has TRBV4-1 and TRBJ1-4; TRBD1 might be the D (5 bases). The CDR3 extends over 16 amino acids. Germline assignment: CDR1 MGHRA and CDR2 YSYEKL. With 0 bases removed from V and 7 bases from J, the gap between germline ends came to 15 bases. The DNA of the CDR3 is TGCGCCAGCAGCCAAGAAAGGCCAGGGAGTGCTGAAAAACTGTTTTTT. Residues: CASSQERPGSAEKLFF.

CDR3 loop: CASSPLGVSEGYTF. In DNA form, the CDR3 reads TGCGCCAGCAGCCCCCTTGGCGTTTCGGAGGGCTACACCTTC. V and J are TRBV4-3 and TRBJ1-2; no clear D. This CDR3 has 14 residues. Trimming removed 4 bases from V and 8 bases from J, with 17 bases in between. The germline V gene encodes CDR1 LGHNA and CDR2 YSLEER.

The chain joins TRBV7-2 to TRBJ1-2; 7 positions agree with TRBD1. V was pared by 5 bases and J by 7 bases, with 13 bases of the junction left unmatched. Germline CDR1 and CDR2: SGHTA and FQGNSA. This CDR3 has 15 residues. The CDR3: CASSQPGRQGSGYTF. The DNA of the CDR3 is TGTGCCAGCAGCCAACCTGGACGACAGGGTTCTGGCTACACCTTC.

The chain combines TRBV10-3 with TRBJ2-7; D not certain. V was clipped by 2 bases and J by 0 bases, with 2 bases between them. The CDR3 runs to 12 residues. Germline CDR1 is ENHRY and CDR2 is SYGVKD. In DNA form, the CDR3 reads TGTGCCATCAGTGAGGACTCCTACGAGCAGTACTTC. Protein sequence: CAISEDSYEQYF.

The chain employs TRBV6-6 and TRBJ2-5; maybe TRBD1 (6 bases). The CDR3 loop spans 15 amino acids. Per the germline V gene, CDR1 is MNHNY and CDR2 is SVGAGI (reference sequence). The V gene lost 3 bases and the J gene lost 5 bases, with 16 bases spanning the gap. Written as DNA, the CDR3 is TGTGCCAGCAGTTATTGGTTAGGGGGTTCGGAGACCCAGTACTTC. This sequence encodes CASSYWLGGSETQYF.

The genes are TRBV7-2 and TRBJ2-7, with 7 bases fitting TRBD1. The CDR3 is made up of 13 amino acids. V lost 6 bases, J lost 7 bases, and 9 bases stayed unmatched. Germline V gives CDR1 SGHTA, CDR2 FQGNSA. The CDR3 sequence is CASRRTGRQEQYF. The CDR3 DNA reads as TGTGCCAGCAGAAGGACAGGCCGCCAGGAGCAGTACTTC.

The V and J genes are TRBV29-1 and TRBJ1-5, with a tentative D call TRBD1 (6 bases). Germline V gene data show CDR1 as SQVTM and CDR2 as ANQGSEA. Trimming shortened V by 7 bases and J by 4 bases, and 11 bases separated the two germline ends. This CDR3 contains 12 residues. The CDR3 coding sequence is TGCAGCGCCACAGGGAGGAATCAGCCCCAGCATTTT. Its translation: CSATGRNQPQHF.

V is TRBV5-5 and J is TRBJ2-1; 11 nucleotides match TRBD2. The CDR3 has 17 residues. CDR1 and CDR2 from the germline V gene are SGHKS and YYEKEE (reference sequence). Trimming at V came to 0 bases and at J to 5 bases, leaving 7 bases not matched to a gene. CDR3 bases: TGTGCCAGCAGCTTGGTTTCGGGACTAGCGGCCGACAATGAGCAGTTCTTC. This sequence encodes CASSLVSGLAADNEQFF.

This rearrangement joins TRBV12-3 or TRBV12-4 to TRBJ2-3; 8 positions agree with TRBD2. After removal of 5 bases from V and 2 bases from J, the junction contained 9 bases not matched to a gene. The CDR3 contains 16 residues. The CDR3 loop reads CASSTKRERDTDTQYF. CDR3 coding DNA: TGTGCCAGCAGTACCAAGCGGGAGAGGGACACAGATACGCAGTATTTT.

The genes are TRBV18 and TRBJ2-5; 8 nucleotides line up with TRBD1. V shed 3 bases and J 11 bases; nucleotides not matched to a gene: 11. CDR3 length: 14 amino acids. The germline CDR1 and CDR2 sequences are KGHSH and LQKENI. The CDR3 spells CASSPADRADEQYF. CDR3 in DNA: TGTGCCAGCTCACCGGCGGACAGGGCCGATGAGCAGTACTTC.

The chain links TRBV15 to TRBJ2-5; the D gene is possibly TRBD2 (5 bases). V dropped 1 base and J dropped 5 bases, with 5 bases sitting between them. Germline values: CDR1 LNHNV, CDR2 YYDKDF (reference sequence). The CDR3 extends over 12 amino acids. The CDR3 sequence is CATSRVAETQYF. The CDR3 coding sequence is TGTGCCACCAGCAGAGTAGCGGAGACCCAGTACTTC. The full variable domain, rest sourced from reference TRBV15 and TRBJ2-5, is DAMVIQNPRYQVTQFGKPVTLSCSQTLNHNVMYWYQQKSSQAPKLLFHYYDKDFNNEADTPDNFQSRRPNTSFCFLDIRSPGLGDTAMYLCATSRVAETQYFGPGTRLLVL.

This clonotype has only a few counts. The chain employs TRBV6-2 or TRBV6-3 and TRBJ2-7, with unresolved D. Germline V gives CDR1 MNHEY, CDR2 SVGEGT. The CDR3 runs to 18 residues. Trimming shortened V by 2 bases and J by 0 bases, and 20 bases separated the two germline ends. The CDR3 DNA reads TGTGCCAGCAGTTACGAATACGGGCTAGGACGGAGCTCCTACGAGCAGTACTTC. Amino acid sequence: CASSYEYGLGRSSYEQYF.

This chain links TRBV15 with TRBJ2-4; no clear D. The end of the DNA aligns better with TRBJ2-7, so the J call may be wrong. The germline V gene has CDR1 LNHNV and CDR2 YYDKDF (reference sequence). The CDR3 contains 14 residues. The CDR3 DNA is TGTGCCACCAGCATTGGGTCTACAACCTACGAGCAGTACTTC. Its protein is CATSIGSTTYEQYF.

The chain carries TRBV9 and TRBJ2-5; D may be TRBD2 (6 bases). CDR1 and CDR2 from the germline V gene are SGDLS and YYNGEE. Trimming shortened V by 0 bases and J by 1 base, and 13 bases separated the two germline ends. The CDR3 runs 16 residues. The CDR3 sequence is CASSVGQRRVQETQYF. For the CDR3, the DNA is TGTGCCAGCAGCGTAGGGCAGAGGAGGGTCCAAGAGACCCAGTACTTC.

The V gene is TRBV10-3, the J gene TRBJ1-2; a weak D match, TRBD1 (6 bases). Germline assignment: CDR1 ENHRY and CDR2 SYGVKD. Trimming stripped 0 bases from V and 8 bases from J, with 19 bases between. The CDR3 sequence is 16 residues long. The CDR3 region has the DNA TGTGCCATCAGTGAGTCCGCCCTACAGGGATCCCAAGGCTACACCTTC. It specifies CAISESALQGSQGYTF.

This chain uses TRBV11-1 with TRBJ2-5; maybe TRBD1 (6 bases). The DNA matches TRBJ2-7 better at its end, which makes the J call doubtful. CDR1 and CDR2 from the germline V gene are SGHAT and FQDESV (reference sequence). The CDR3 totals 17 residues. The CDR3 loop is CASSLEARVYRDDEQYF. In nucleotides, the CDR3 is TGTGCCAGCAGCTTAGAGGCCCGGGTTTACAGGGACGACGAGCAGTACTTC.

This chain joins TRBV20-1 and TRBJ1-1, with 9 bases aligning to TRBD1. CDR1 DFQATT and CDR2 SNEGSKA come from the germline V gene (reference sequence). The CDR3 loop spans 13 amino acids. CDR3 bases: TGCAGCCAAGGACAGGGGAGAGACACTGAAGCTTTCTTT. Protein: CSQGQGRDTEAFF.

The gene calls are TRBV11-2 and TRBJ2-7; D remains ambiguous. The V gene lost 5 bases and the J gene lost 3 bases, with 8 bases spanning the gap. The germline V gene encodes CDR1 SGHAT and CDR2 FQNNGV. The length of the CDR3 is 12 residues. CDR3 DNA sequence: TGTGCCAGCAGCAACTATTTCTACGAGCAGTACTTC. This encodes CASSNYFYEQYF.

This chain joins TRBV4-1 and TRBJ1-2; D unclear. Germline V lookup: CDR1 MGHRA, CDR2 YSYEKL. V lost 0 bases and J 8 bases, leaving 13 bases between the germline ends. This CDR3 contains 14 residues. The CDR3 region has the DNA TGCGCCAGCAGCCAAGATGGGTCAGTCAGGGGCTACACCTTC. Translated: CASSQDGSVRGYTF.

This chain joins TRBV27 and TRBJ2-7; 7 bases align to TRBD1. This CDR3 contains 15 residues. The junction had 5 bases not matched to a gene; V was cut back by 0 bases and J by 3 bases. Germline V gene data show CDR1 as MNHEY and CDR2 as SMNVEV (reference sequence). For the CDR3, the DNA is TGTGCCAGCAGTTTATCAGGGGACAGATACTACGAGCAGTACTTC. This translates into CASSLSGDRYYEQYF.

The rearrangement links TRBV5-1 to TRBJ2-3; no reliable D call. CDR1 SGHRS and CDR2 YFSETQ come from the germline V gene. The CDR3 runs to 14 residues. Trimming removed 4 bases at V and 0 bases at J, with 9 bases between. CDR3 residues: CASSAGRSTDTQYF. The DNA for the CDR3 is TGCGCCAGCAGCGCCGGACGGAGCACAGATACGCAGTATTTT.

About this clonotype: One end of the junction is discordant with germline, which a read error may explain. V usage is TRBV7-9 and J usage is TRBJ2-4; D possibly corresponds to TRBD2 (6 bases). The DNA matches TRBJ2-7 better at its end, which makes the J call doubtful. The V gene's germline CDR1 is SEHNR and CDR2 FQNEAQ (reference sequence). The CDR3 has 11 amino acids. The CDR3 DNA sequence: TGCGCCATCCGACTAGCCTACGAGCAGTACTTC. Protein product: CAIRLAYEQYF.

DNA of the CDR3: TGCAGTGCTAGTACCGTAGGGGACACTGAAGCTTTCTTT. It codes for CSASTVGDTEAFF. This chain links TRBV20-1 with TRBJ1-1; tentatively, D is TRBD1 (5 bases). The V and J ends lost 3 bases and 3 bases respectively, with 11 bases between them. Germline CDR1 is DFQATT and CDR2 is SNEGSKA (reference sequence). The CDR3 length is 13 residues.

The chain carries TRBV20-1 and TRBJ1-1; D uncertain. This CDR3 comprises 11 residues. Trimming left V 5 bases short and J 9 bases short, with 13 bases between. Germline V lookup: CDR1 DFQATT, CDR2 SNEGSKA (reference sequence). DNA for the CDR3: TGCAGTGCTTCGCGACGGAATCAAGCTTTCTTT. Translation: CSASRRNQAFF.

This clonotype was seen only a few times. V is TRBV10-3 and J is TRBJ1-2; a possible D gene is TRBD1 (6 bases). The CDR3 length is 17 residues. V lost 6 bases and J lost 5, with 25 bases in between. CDR1 is ENHRY, CDR2 SYGVKD, per germline. The CDR3 loop is CAIRPSAGQQEDYGYTF. The CDR3 DNA is TGTGCCATCAGACCCTCGGCAGGACAGCAAGAAGATTATGGCTACACCTTC.

The chain has TRBV20-1 and TRBJ2-1, with D possibly matching TRBD1 (5 bases). V dropped 1 base and J dropped 6 bases, with 13 bases sitting between them. From germline, CDR1 is DFQATT and CDR2 SNEGSKA (reference sequence). There are 14 residues in the CDR3. The DNA of the CDR3 is TGCAGTGCTAGAGTCCCCAGGGCATCCAATGAGCAGTTCTTC. Translating it yields CSARVPRASNEQFF.